This record covers a single T cell receptor beta chain. Its matching antigen is unknown. Germline CDR1 LGHNA, CDR2 YNFKEQ. This CDR3 comprises 16 residues. V was clipped by 0 bases and J by 7 bases; unmatched bases: 6. Sample time point: cycle 4 day 1 (C4D1), after less than 7 weeks of nivolumab. Following autologous stem cell transplantation, relapse occurred in every patient, and exposure to brentuximab vedotin varied. The repertoire was sequenced with immunoSEQ multiplex PCR; TCRdb's copy has only in-frame clones and lacks some. Among 40,000 to 45,000 clones, around 69% were seen once, and the ten largest hold over 2.5%. This sample stems from a study of PD-1 blockade in classical Hodgkin lymphoma. Findings and caveats of the study: Patients starting nivolumab under 1 year after ASCT were excluded.

The rearrangement uses TRBV4-2 and TRBJ2-1, with 10 bases lining up with TRBD2. This TCR derives from a human donor with classical Hodgkin lymphoma. This material consisted of peripheral blood mononuclear cells (PBMCs), taken before the fourth cycle of nivolumab. CDR3 protein: CASSQEQAGGPNEQFF. The CDR3 DNA follows: TGTGCCAGCAGCCAAGAACAAGCGGGGGGGCCGAATGAGCAGTTCTTC.